This T cell receptor (beta chain) was sequenced during a study of tumour-infiltrating T cells in Burkitt lymphoma (dated by TCRdb to the early 2020s). About the study as a whole: When TCR repertoire data were correlated with clinical outcome, productive clonality turned out to predict both overall and progression-free survival, independent of established prognosticators, age at diagnosis among them.

Libraries were constructed by the immunoSEQ multiplex PCR assay. Here the immuneACCESS table is served through TCRdb, limited to in-frame sequences with V and J called. Missing clones are a known gap in these copies; in checked studies unresolved V genes cover under half, and the rest lacks a known reason. This sample lists thousands of clones; around 86% were detected once. 5% to 6.5% of the sample comes from the top ten. V loses 1 base of germline sequence and J loses 2 bases, and the interval between the two ends is 7 bases. From the cysteine through the phenylalanine, the CDR3 covers 14 amino acids. Only the CDR3 portion is preserved as DNA: 42 bases, with reading frame beginning at the first base. The germline V gene supplies CDR1 LGHNA and CDR2 YSLEER. In its sample, this clone was seen once. This receptor's antigen is unknown. No quality values exist for individual bases; no much larger clone is one base distant.

The receptor was derived from a human donor with diffuse large B-cell lymphoma. The sample was tumor tissue. The chain is assembled from TRBV4-3 and TRBJ2-3; a confident D gene designation cannot be given. CDR3 region: CASSQGTLTDTQYF. The nucleotide sequence is TGCGCCAGCAGCCAAGGGACCCTCACAGATACGCAGTATTTT.